This TCR beta chain was sequenced during a study of CD8 T cells in ankylosing spondylitis. Study-wide results and limits: Past research had described some motif variants in reactive arthritis synovial fluid and blood.

TCRdb recomputed calls from the 5' RACE reads with MiXCR, one row per CDR3 protein. The table shows 250,000 to 350,000 distinct CDR3 sequences, with around 18% occurring only once. Germline V CDR1 and CDR2: DFQATT, SNEGSKA (reference sequence). Trimming pared 8 bases from V and 6 bases from J, leaving 20 bases between. CDR3 size: 14 residues. Note on this clonotype: The antigen remains unidentified.

The specimen sequenced was blood, either unsorted or a sorted T cell fraction (not recorded which). The chain employs TRBV20-1 and TRBJ1-5, with a possible D match to TRBD1 (6 bases). The TCR originated in a male donor with ankylosing spondylitis or in good health (not recorded which). The CDR3 bases are TGCAGTACGGGACACCCGGTGGGAGGTCAGCCCCAGCATTTT. Translation: CSTGHPVGGQPQHF.